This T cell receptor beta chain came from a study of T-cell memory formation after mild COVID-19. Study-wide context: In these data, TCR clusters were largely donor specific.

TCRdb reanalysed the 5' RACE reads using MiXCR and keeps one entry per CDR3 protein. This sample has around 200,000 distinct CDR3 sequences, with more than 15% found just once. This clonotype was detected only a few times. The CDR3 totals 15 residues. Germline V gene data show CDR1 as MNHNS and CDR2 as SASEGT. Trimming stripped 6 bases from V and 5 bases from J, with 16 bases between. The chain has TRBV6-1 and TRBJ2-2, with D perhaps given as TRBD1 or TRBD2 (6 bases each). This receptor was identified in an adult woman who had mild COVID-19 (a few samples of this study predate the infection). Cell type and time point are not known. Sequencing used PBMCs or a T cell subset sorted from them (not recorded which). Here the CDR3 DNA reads TGTGCCAGCAGGCTCGAGAGGAGGGGGACCGGGGAGCTGTTTTTT. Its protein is CASRLERRGTGELFF.